Listed below are T cell receptor beta chains from one sample, sequenced in a study of tumor-infiltrating lymphocytes in oesophageal squamous cell carcinoma. TCRdb passed the PCR reads through MiXCR, listing each CDR3 protein once. This sample has about 12,000 distinct CDR3 sequences, with about 50% found just once. Sequenced sample: esophageal tumor tissue. The receptors originated from a female donor with esophageal squamous cell carcinoma. The CDR3 runs from the conserved cysteine through the conserved F or W. Fields, in order: clone size, V gene, D gene, J gene, CDR3 protein, CDR3 DNA. The D gene is left open where the match is weak. The size field is filled for only some rows; it gives once, few, many or a size class.

>-|TRBV7-9|TRBD1|TRBJ1-4
CASSPGQGSGEKLFF
TGTGCCAGCAGCCCGGGACAGGGGTCGGGTGAAAAACTGTTTTTT
>-|TRBV12-3/TRBV12-4|-|TRBJ2-1
CASSFSAFGEQFF
TGTGCCAGCAGCTTTTCGGCCTTTGGTGAGCAGTTCTTC
>-|TRBV12-3/TRBV12-4|TRBD2|TRBJ2-3
CASRRTLAGSTDTQYF
TGTGCCAGCAGACGGACACTAGCGGGAAGCACAGATACGCAGTATTTT
>-|TRBV6-5|-|TRBJ2-1
CASSYKGFLNNEQFF
TGTGCCAGCAGTTACAAGGGGTTCCTTAACAATGAGCAGTTCTTC
>-|TRBV6-1|-|TRBJ1-1
CASSEPNPAAEAFF
TGTGCCAGCAGTGAACCGAACCCAGCCGCTGAAGCTTTCTTT
>-|TRBV7-2|-|TRBJ2-5
CASSPRREETQYF
TGTGCCAGCAGCCCACGGCGGGAAGAGACCCAGTACTTC
>-|TRBV24-1|-|TRBJ2-3
CATSDSAYTDTQYF
TGTGCCACCAGTGATTCCGCATACACAGATACGCAGTATTTT
>-|TRBV7-2|-|TRBJ1-2
CASSINRNYGYTF
TGTGCCAGCAGCATCAATCGGAACTATGGCTACACCTTC
>few|TRBV9|TRBD2|TRBJ2-7
CASSVGLREGVYYEQYF
TGTGCCAGCAGCGTAGGATTGCGGGAGGGGGTTTACTACGAGCAGTACTTC
>-|TRBV12-3/TRBV12-4|-|TRBJ2-7
CASSLTGAGYEQYF
TGTGCCAGCAGTTTAACGGGGGCAGGTTACGAGCAGTACTTC
>-|TRBV5-1|-|TRBJ2-1
CASSLALGSYNEQFF
TGCGCCAGCAGCTTAGCCCTCGGCTCCTACAATGAGCAGTTCTTC